This T cell receptor (beta chain) was identified during a study of T cell repertoires in aging, cancer and after chemotherapy. In the study overall: Clear clonal overlap appeared across healthy donor samples taken over several months to years. Study results and limitations: Loss of evenness, beyond lost richness, contributed to age-related TCR diversity decline in cancer patients. In each cancer cohort, median generation probability increased across chemotherapy, suggesting thymic output rebounded.

This clonotype has a handful of counts. Antigen: not known. Peripheral blood genomic DNA, not sorted cells or RNA, was the template. Multiplex touch-down PCR with TRB-A/B primers amplified rearranged V-D-J TRB sequences. TCRdb fed the multiplex PCR reads into MiXCR, producing one record per CDR3 protein. The table records about 8,700 distinct CDR3 sequences, roughly a third of them present only once. This CDR3 is 13 amino acids long. Trimming removed 4 bases from V and 5 bases from J; junction bases left unmatched: 5. Germline loops: CDR1 SGHDT, CDR2 YYEEEE. The chain uses TRBV5-6 and TRBJ1-1; 7 nucleotides agree with TRBD1. The specimen sequenced was blood. The receptor comes from a human donor in good health. The CDR3 DNA reads as TGTGCCAGCAGCCCTCGACAGGGAACTGAAGCTTTCTTT. Translating gives CASSPRQGTEAFF.